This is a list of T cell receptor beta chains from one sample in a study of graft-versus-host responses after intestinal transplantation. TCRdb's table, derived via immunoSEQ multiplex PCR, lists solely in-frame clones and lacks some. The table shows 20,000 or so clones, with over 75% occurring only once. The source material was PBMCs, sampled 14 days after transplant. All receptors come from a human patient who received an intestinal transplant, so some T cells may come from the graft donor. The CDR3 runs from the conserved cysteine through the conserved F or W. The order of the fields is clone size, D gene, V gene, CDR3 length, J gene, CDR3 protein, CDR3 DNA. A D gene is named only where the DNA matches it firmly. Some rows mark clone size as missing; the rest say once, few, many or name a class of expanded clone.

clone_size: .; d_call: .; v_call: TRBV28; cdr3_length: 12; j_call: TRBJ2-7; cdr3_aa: CASSLQETEQYF; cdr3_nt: TGTGCCAGCAGCCTACAAGAGACCGAGCAGTACTTC
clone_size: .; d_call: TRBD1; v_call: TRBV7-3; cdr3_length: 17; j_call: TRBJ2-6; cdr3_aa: CASSLVGQGSGANVLTF; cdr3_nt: TGTGCCAGCAGCTTAGTCGGACAGGGTTCTGGGGCCAACGTCCTGACTTTC
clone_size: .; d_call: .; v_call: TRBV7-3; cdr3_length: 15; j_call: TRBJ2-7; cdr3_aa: CASSLRRSGPYEQYF; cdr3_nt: TGTGCCAGCAGCTTACGGAGGTCGGGGCCCTACGAGCAGTACTTC
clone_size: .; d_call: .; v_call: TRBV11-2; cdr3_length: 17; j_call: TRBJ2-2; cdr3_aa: CASSLEGQVSVRGELFF; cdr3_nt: TGTGCCAGCAGCTTAGAGGGGCAGGTGTCAGTCCGGGGGGAGCTGTTTTTT
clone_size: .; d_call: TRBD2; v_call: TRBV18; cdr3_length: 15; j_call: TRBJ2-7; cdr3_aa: CASSPGLAGAYEQYF; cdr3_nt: TGTGCCAGCTCACCCGGGCTAGCGGGGGCCTACGAGCAGTACTTC
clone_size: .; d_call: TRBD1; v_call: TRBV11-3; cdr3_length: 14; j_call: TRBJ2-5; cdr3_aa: CASSRQGPQETQYF; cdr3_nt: TGTGCCAGCAGCAGACAGGGCCCTCAAGAGACCCAGTACTTC
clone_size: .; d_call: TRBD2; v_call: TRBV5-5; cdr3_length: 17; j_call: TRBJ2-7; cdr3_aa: CASSWVAGGQDLYEQYF; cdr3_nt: TGTGCCAGCAGCTGGGTTGCGGGGGGGCAGGATCTTTACGAGCAGTACTTC
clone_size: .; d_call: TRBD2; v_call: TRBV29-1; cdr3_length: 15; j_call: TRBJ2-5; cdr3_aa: CSVDGAGARQETQYF; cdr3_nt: TGCAGCGTTGATGGGGCGGGAGCGCGACAAGAGACCCAGTACTTC
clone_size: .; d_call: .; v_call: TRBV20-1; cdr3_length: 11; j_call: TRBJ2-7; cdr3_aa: CSSLQDYEQYF; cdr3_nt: TGCAGCTCTTTACAGGACTACGAGCAGTACTTC
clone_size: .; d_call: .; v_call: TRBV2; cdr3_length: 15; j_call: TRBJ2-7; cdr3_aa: CASTVPPGADYEQYF; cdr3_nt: TGTGCCAGCACGGTGCCCCCGGGGGCTGACTACGAGCAGTACTTC
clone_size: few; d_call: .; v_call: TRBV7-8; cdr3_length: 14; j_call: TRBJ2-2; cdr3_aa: CASSLAGNTGELFF; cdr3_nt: TGTGCCAGCAGCTTAGCGGGAAACACCGGGGAGCTGTTTTTT
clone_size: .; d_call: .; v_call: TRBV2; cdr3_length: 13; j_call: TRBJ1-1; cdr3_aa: CAWGAGRGTEAFF; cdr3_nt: TGTGCATGGGGGGCAGGGAGAGGCACTGAAGCTTTCTTT
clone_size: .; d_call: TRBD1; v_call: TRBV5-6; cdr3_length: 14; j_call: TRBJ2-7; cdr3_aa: CASMLQGAAYEQYF; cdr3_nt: TGTGCCAGCATGCTACAGGGGGCCGCCTACGAGCAGTACTTC
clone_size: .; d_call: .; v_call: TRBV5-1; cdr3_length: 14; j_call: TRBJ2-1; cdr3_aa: CASSSLVHYNEQFF; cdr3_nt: TGCGCCAGCAGCTCACTAGTGCACTACAATGAGCAGTTCTTC
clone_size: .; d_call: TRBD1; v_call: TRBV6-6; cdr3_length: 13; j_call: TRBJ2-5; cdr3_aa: CASRGQGGETQYF; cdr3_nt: TGTGCCAGCAGAGGACAGGGCGGCGAGACCCAGTACTTC
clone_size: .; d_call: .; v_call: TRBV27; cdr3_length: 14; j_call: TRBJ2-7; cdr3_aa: CASSLGPTWGEQYF; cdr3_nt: TGTGCCAGCAGTTTGGGCCCGACGTGGGGCGAGCAGTACTTC
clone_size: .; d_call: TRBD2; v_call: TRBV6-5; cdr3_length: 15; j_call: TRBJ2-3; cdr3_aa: CASSLAGGWVDTQYF; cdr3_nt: TGTGCCAGCAGTTTAGCGGGGGGGTGGGTAGATACGCAGTATTTT
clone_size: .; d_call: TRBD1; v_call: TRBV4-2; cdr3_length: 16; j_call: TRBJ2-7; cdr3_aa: CASSQDRQGASYEQYF; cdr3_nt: TGTGCCAGCAGCCAAGATCGGCAGGGGGCCTCCTACGAGCAGTACTTC
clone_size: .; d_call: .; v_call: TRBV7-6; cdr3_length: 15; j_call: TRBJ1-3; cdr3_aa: CASSSGTPSGNTIYF; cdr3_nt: TGTGCCAGCAGCAGCGGGACTCCCTCTGGAAACACCATATATTTT
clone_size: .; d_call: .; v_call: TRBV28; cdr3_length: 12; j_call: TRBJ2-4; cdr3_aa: CASSLPLNIQYF; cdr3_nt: TGTGCCAGCAGTTTACCCCTTAACATTCAGTACTTC
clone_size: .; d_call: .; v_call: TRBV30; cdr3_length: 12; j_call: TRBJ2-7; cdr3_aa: CAWSNVSYEQYF; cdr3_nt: TGTGCCTGGAGCAACGTCTCCTACGAGCAGTACTTC
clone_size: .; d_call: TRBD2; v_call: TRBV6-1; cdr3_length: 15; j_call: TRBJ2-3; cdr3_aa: CASSEDGGATDTQYF; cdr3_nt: TGTGCCAGCAGTGAAGACGGGGGGGCGACAGATACGCAGTATTTT